Following are 27 T cell receptor beta chains from one sample sequenced in a study of cytomegalovirus exposure and HLA in healthy donors. In the PCR, 60 Vbeta and 13 Jbeta primers were used. Profiled with immunoSEQ multiplex PCR; TCRdb holds only in-frame clones, not every one. This sample yields 70,000 to 95,000 clones, of which roughly 77% are seen a single time; 14% to 15% belongs to the top ten. The sample consisted of PBMCs. All receptors derive from a middle-aged woman in good health and CMV-seropositive.

The chain employs TRBV7-9 and TRBJ1-1; 10 positions match TRBD1. CDR1 is SEHNR, CDR2 FQNEAQ, per germline (reference sequence). With 5 bases clipped from V and 3 bases from J, the junction kept 6 bases outside the gene matches. The CDR3 extends over 15 amino acids. The CDR3: CASSAQTGGHTEAFF. The CDR3 region has the DNA TGTGCCAGCAGCGCGCAGACAGGGGGCCACACTGAAGCTTTCTTT.

The chain links TRBV4-2 to TRBJ2-7, with TRBD2 matching 7 bases. The CDR3 spans 16 residues. Germline CDR1 LGHNA, CDR2 YNFKEQ. V was pared by 1 base and J by 1 base, with 7 bases of the junction left unmatched. This chain's CDR3 is CASSQGLLADSYEQYF. The CDR3 bases are TGTGCCAGCAGCCAAGGGCTGCTAGCGGATTCCTACGAGCAGTACTTC.

This chain connects TRBV18 to TRBJ2-5; 7 bases are shared with TRBD1. Germline CDR1 KGHSH, CDR2 LQKENI. The CDR3 consists of 14 residues. Losses at the gene ends were 3 bases for V and 3 bases for J; bases not matched to a gene: 4. In nucleotides, the CDR3 is TGTGCCAGCTCACCCGGGACAGAAGAAGAGACCCAGTACTTC. Encoded protein: CASSPGTEEETQYF.

The chain combines TRBV6-5 with TRBJ2-5; 7 nucleotides agree with TRBD1. Germline V gene data show CDR1 as MNHEY and CDR2 as SVGAGI. V was clipped by 6 bases and J by 2 bases; unmatched bases: 9. This CDR3 region has 15 residues. The CDR3 region is CASRPPWDRQETQYF. DNA for the CDR3: TGTGCCAGCAGACCGCCCTGGGACAGACAAGAGACCCAGTACTTC.

V gene TRBV6-5 combines with J gene TRBJ1-3; D perhaps matches TRBD1 (5 bases). Trimming removed 2 bases from V and 5 bases from J, with 13 bases in between. The CDR3 length is 15 residues. The germline V gene encodes CDR1 MNHEY and CDR2 SVGAGI. CDR3 residues: CASSYTREGRNTIYF. In DNA form, the CDR3 reads TGTGCCAGCAGTTACACCCGGGAGGGACGAAACACCATATATTTT.

The chain carries TRBV16 and TRBJ1-1; the match to TRBD1 covers 8 bases. CDR3 length: 15 amino acids. Germline V gene sequence: CDR1 KGHSY, CDR2 FQNENV. V lost 2 bases, J lost 6 bases, and 8 bases stayed unmatched. The CDR3 region has the DNA TGTGCCAGCAGCCAAATAGGACAGGGAAGACCTGAAGCTTTCTTT. Protein: CASSQIGQGRPEAFF.

This clone was counted only a few times. The rearrangement uses TRBV6-5 and TRBJ2-2; 7 positions match TRBD2. CDR3 length: 14 amino acids. Germline trimming cut 6 bases from V and 4 bases from J; bases unmatched to any gene: 5. The germline CDR1 and CDR2 sequences are MNHEY and SVGAGI. CDR3 in amino acids: CASRPTGGTGELFF. In nucleotides, the CDR3 is TGTGCCAGCAGGCCGACGGGGGGCACCGGGGAGCTGTTTTTT.

Written as DNA, the CDR3 is TGTGCCAGCTCAGATTCGGACAGGGGGAGATCCTACGAGCAGTACTTC. It yields the protein CASSDSDRGRSYEQYF. J is TRBJ2-7 and V is TRBV18; 10 bases map to TRBD1. CDR1 and CDR2 from the germline V gene are KGHSH and LQKENI. The CDR3 length is 16 residues. V dropped 5 bases and J dropped 1; count of bases not matched to a gene: 8. Complete variable domain (other parts from reference TRBV18 and TRBJ2-7): NAGVMQNPRHLVRRRGQEARLRCSPMKGHSHVYWYRQLPEEGLKFMVYLQKENIIDESGMPKERFSAEFPKEGPSILRIQQVVRGDSAAYFCASSDSDRGRSYEQYFGPGTRLTVT.

This chain connects TRBV6-4 to TRBJ2-7; D ambiguous. CDR1 is MRHNA, CDR2 SNTAGT, per germline. Trimming took 2 bases from V and 0 from J, leaving 8 bases between them. The CDR3 has 14 residues. The CDR3 DNA sequence: TGTGCCAGCAGTGACGTAGTACCCTCCTACGAGCAGTACTTC. Translating gives CASSDVVPSYEQYF.

The chain couples TRBV4-3 to TRBJ1-1; possibly TRBD1 for D (6 bases). Per germline, CDR1 LGHNA and CDR2 YSLEER. V lost 7 bases, J lost 0 bases, and 12 bases lay in between. The CDR3 consists of 14 residues. The CDR3: CASTTDSMNTEAFF. For the CDR3, the DNA is TGCGCCAGCACAACGGACAGCATGAACACTGAAGCTTTCTTT.

The count of this clone is one. This chain uses TRBV9 with TRBJ2-2, with D perhaps matching TRBD1 (5 bases). The CDR3 loop spans 16 amino acids. V was cut by 0 bases and J by 5 bases, with 14 bases left in between. Looked up from germline, CDR1 is SGDLS and CDR2 is YYNGEE. CDR3 nucleotides: TGTGCCAGCAGCGTAGGGGGCCCGCCGGGTACCGGGGAGCTGTTTTTT. This gives the protein CASSVGGPPGTGELFF.

The V call is TRBV19, the J call TRBJ1-2, with 7 bases fitting TRBD1. The CDR3 loop spans 15 amino acids. V dropped 5 bases and J dropped 7; count of bases not matched to a gene: 13. Germline V CDR1 and CDR2: LNHDA, SQIVND (reference sequence). CDR3: CASSSPSPDRSGYTF. The CDR3 DNA reads as TGTGCCAGTAGTTCCCCTTCACCGGACAGGAGTGGCTACACCTTC.

This clone was seen once. The chain carries TRBV7-6 and TRBJ2-3; 14 nucleotides line up with TRBD2. The CDR3 is 18 residues long. CDR1 is SGHVS and CDR2 is FNYEAQ in the germline V gene. V lost 1 base, J lost 4 bases, and 7 bases stayed unmatched. The CDR3 DNA reads as TGTGCCAGCAGCTTAGGGAGACTAGCGGGAGGGGGAGCAGATACGCAGTATTTT. Its protein is CASSLGRLAGGGADTQYF.

This clone was detected only once. Other DNA sequences of this sample code for an identical CDR3. This chain uses TRBV9 with TRBJ1-1; D not certain. The germline gives CDR1 SGDLS, CDR2 YYNGEE. V gave up 1 base and J gave up 1 base, with 8 bases separating them. This CDR3 region has 14 residues. Here the CDR3 reads CASSVIAENTEAFF. CDR3 DNA: TGTGCCAGCAGCGTAATCGCAGAGAACACTGAAGCTTTCTTT.

The gene calls are TRBV12-5 and TRBJ2-1, with 10 positions matching TRBD2. V shed 9 bases and J 5 bases; nucleotides not matched to a gene: 4. The CDR3 contains 13 residues. Germline V gene lookup returns CDR1 LGHNT and CDR2 FRNRAP. The chain's CDR3 is CARGLADDNEQFF. As DNA, the CDR3 is TGTGCTAGAGGACTAGCGGACGACAATGAGCAGTTCTTC.

The chain links TRBV6-1 to TRBJ1-1; possibly TRBD1 for D (6 bases). This CDR3 has 14 amino acids. From germline, CDR1 is MNHNS and CDR2 SASEGT. V was trimmed by 2 bases and J by 6 bases, leaving 13 bases between them. CDR3 in DNA: TGTGCCAGCAGTGAACCCCAGGGGTACGCTGAAGCTTTCTTT. Protein sequence: CASSEPQGYAEAFF.

This sequence joins TRBV10-2 and TRBJ2-3; 8 bases map to TRBD2. The CDR3 spans 16 residues. CDR1 and CDR2 from the germline V gene are WSHSY and SAAADI. With 3 bases clipped from V and 8 bases from J, the junction kept 13 bases outside the gene matches. The CDR3 DNA reads as TGCGCCAGCAGTGATGGTGAAGCGGGGGTCTTGGCTACGCAGTATTTT. Protein product: CASSDGEAGVLATQYF.

The CDR3 DNA reads as TGTGCCAGCGATTTACCCCGGACTCTAAAAGGCTACACCTTC. It specifies CASDLPRTLKGYTF. This chain links TRBV7-2 with TRBJ1-2; D gene unclear. Germline CDR1 reads SGHTA; CDR2 reads FQGNSA. The V gene lost 8 bases and the J gene lost 8 bases, with 21 bases spanning the gap. The CDR3 loop spans 14 amino acids.

The table lists this clone with a count of one. V and J are TRBV6-5 and TRBJ2-7, with 7 bases fitting TRBD1. Germline V gives CDR1 MNHEY, CDR2 SVGAGI. Unmatched junction bases numbered 4, after V lost 5 bases and J lost 3 bases. CDR3 length equals 13 residues. The CDR3 protein is CASSQGTVYEQYF. The CDR3 DNA reads TGTGCCAGCAGTCAGGGGACAGTCTACGAGCAGTACTTC.

The V call is TRBV18, the J call TRBJ2-2; D uncertain. This CDR3 contains 16 residues. V shed 6 bases and J shed 2 bases, with 16 bases lying between them. The V gene's germline CDR1 is KGHSH and CDR2 LQKENI. In nucleotides, the CDR3 is TGTGCCAGCTCGCTGCGAACGGGTTCTAACACCGGGGAGCTGTTTTTT. Amino acid sequence: CASSLRTGSNTGELFF.

The V gene is TRBV2, the J gene TRBJ2-3; the match to TRBD2 covers 10 bases. This CDR3 contains 16 residues. V lost 11 bases and J lost 2; bases outside the gene matches: 13. Germline CDR1 is SNHLY and CDR2 is FYNNEI. The CDR3 protein is CAGSLQRGGHTDTQYF. Here the CDR3 DNA reads TGTGCCGGCTCTTTGCAGCGGGGGGGGCACACAGATACGCAGTATTTT.

This rearrangement joins TRBV19 to TRBJ1-4; the D gene is possibly TRBD1 (5 bases). The germline CDR1 and CDR2 sequences are LNHDA and SQIVND (reference sequence). CDR3 length: 15 residues. V shed 8 bases and J shed 8 bases, with 21 bases lying between them. Written as DNA, the CDR3 is TGTGCCAGTGATACTCCTGGAGGGGCTTCCGAAAAACTGTTTTTT. Protein sequence: CASDTPGGASEKLFF.

The chain uses TRBV6-1 and TRBJ1-1, with TRBD1 matching over 8 bases. This CDR3 is 14 amino acids long. CDR1 is MNHNS, CDR2 SASEGT, per germline. With 7 bases clipped from V and 5 bases from J, the junction kept 9 bases outside the gene matches. The CDR3 DNA follows: TGTGCCAGCACCAAGACAGGGGCGGGGACTGAAGCTTTCTTT. Encoded protein: CASTKTGAGTEAFF.

The genes are TRBV4-1 and TRBJ1-4, with 9 bases identical to TRBD1. The CDR3 runs to 14 residues. Germline V gene sequence: CDR1 MGHRA, CDR2 YSYEKL. The junction had 3 bases not matched to a gene; V was cut back by 4 bases and J by 6 bases. The CDR3 region has the DNA TGCGCCAGCAGCCCACAGGGGGCCGATGAAAAACTGTTTTTT. The encoded protein is CASSPQGADEKLFF.

J is TRBJ1-2 and V is TRBV7-2, with 7 bases fitting TRBD1. Germline CDR1 is SGHTA and CDR2 is FQGNSA. V gave up 2 bases and J gave up 4 bases; unmatched junction bases: 4. The CDR3 is made up of 14 amino acids. CDR3 region: CASSLMGQPYGYTF. The CDR3 DNA reads as TGTGCCAGCAGCTTAATGGGACAGCCCTATGGCTACACCTTC.

V and J are TRBV7-2 and TRBJ1-1; the D gene is possibly TRBD1 (5 bases). This CDR3 is 14 amino acids long. V lost 2 bases to trimming and J lost 5 bases, with 12 bases between them. In germline, CDR1 is SGHTA, CDR2 FQGNSA. CDR3 in DNA: TGTGCCAGCAGCTTATCAGGACGACAGACTGAAGCTTTCTTT. This sequence encodes CASSLSGRQTEAFF.

This chain links TRBV28 with TRBJ2-7, with 14 positions matching TRBD2. The junction had 6 bases not matched to a gene; V was cut back by 5 bases and J by 6 bases. Germline V gene data show CDR1 as MDHEN and CDR2 as SYDVKM. This CDR3 spans 15 amino acids. The CDR3 loop is CASSPGLAGVGEQYF. CDR3 DNA: TGTGCCAGCAGTCCGGGACTAGCGGGAGTAGGCGAGCAGTACTTC. Supplemented by reference TRBV28 and TRBJ2-7, the full variable domain reads DVKVTQSSRYLVKRTGEKVFLECVQDMDHENMFWYRQDPGLGLRLIYFSYDVKMKEKGDIPEGYSVSREKKERFSLILESASTNQTSMYLCASSPGLAGVGEQYFGPGTRLTVT.